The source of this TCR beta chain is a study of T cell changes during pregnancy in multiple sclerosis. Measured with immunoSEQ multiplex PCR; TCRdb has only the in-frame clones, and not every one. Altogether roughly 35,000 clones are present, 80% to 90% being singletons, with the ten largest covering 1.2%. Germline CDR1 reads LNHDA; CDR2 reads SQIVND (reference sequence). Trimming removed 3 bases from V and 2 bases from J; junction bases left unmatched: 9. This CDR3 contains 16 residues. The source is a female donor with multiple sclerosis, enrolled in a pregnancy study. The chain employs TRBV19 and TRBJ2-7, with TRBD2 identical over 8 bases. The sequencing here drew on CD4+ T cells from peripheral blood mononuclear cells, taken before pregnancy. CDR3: CASSIRASGHAYEQYF. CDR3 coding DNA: TGTGCCAGTAGTATTAGAGCTAGCGGGCACGCCTACGAGCAGTACTTC.